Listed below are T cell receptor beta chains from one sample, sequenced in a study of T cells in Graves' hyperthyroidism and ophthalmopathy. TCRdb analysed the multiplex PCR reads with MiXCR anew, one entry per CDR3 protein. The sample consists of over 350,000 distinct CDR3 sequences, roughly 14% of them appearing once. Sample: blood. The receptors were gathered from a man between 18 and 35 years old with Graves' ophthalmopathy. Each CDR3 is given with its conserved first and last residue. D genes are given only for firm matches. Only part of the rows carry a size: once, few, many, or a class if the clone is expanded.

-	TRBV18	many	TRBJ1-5	TGTGCCAGCTCACCACAGGTGGATCAGCCCCAGCATTTT	CASSPQVDQPQHF
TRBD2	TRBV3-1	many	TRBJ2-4	TGTGCCAGCAGCCATGCTTTAGCGGGAGAAGACATTCAGTACTTC	CASSHALAGEDIQYF
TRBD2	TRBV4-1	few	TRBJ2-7	TGCGCCAGCAGTATTAGCGGGGCGAACTCCTACGAGCAGTACTTC	CASSISGANSYEQYF
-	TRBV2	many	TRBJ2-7	TGTGCCAGCCTGGGTGGCGATGAGAACGAGCAGTACTTC	CASLGGDENEQYF
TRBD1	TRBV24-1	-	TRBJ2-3	TGTGCCACCAGTGACCATCGACAGGGCGGCACAGATACGCAGTATTTT	CATSDHRQGGTDTQYF
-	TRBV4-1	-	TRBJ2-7	TGCGCCAGCAGCCAGGAAGCCTCCTACGAGCAGTACTTC	CASSQEASYEQYF
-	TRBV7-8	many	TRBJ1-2	TGTGCCAGCAGCTTAGTTGCAGGCCCAAGTTATGGCTACACCTTC	CASSLVAGPSYGYTF
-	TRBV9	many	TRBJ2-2	TGTGCCAGCAGCGTAGACATCGGGGAGCTGTTTTTT	CASSVDIGELFF
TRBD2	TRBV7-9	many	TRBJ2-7	TGTGCCAGCAGCCCCTTGGGCGGGAGGGAGATCTCCTACGAGCAGTACTTC	CASSPLGGREISYEQYF
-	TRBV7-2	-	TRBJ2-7	TGTGCCAGCAGTCGGACACGGACGTATTACGAGCAGTACTTC	CASSRTRTYYEQYF
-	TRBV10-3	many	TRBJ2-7	TGTGCCATCAGTGAGGTATTTGCGGGACATGTCCGCAAAACCAAGGGGGACTACTACGAGCAGTACTTC	CAISEVFAGHVRKTKGDYYEQYF
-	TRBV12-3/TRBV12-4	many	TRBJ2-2	TGTGCCAGCATTGGGCAGGGTAACACCGGGGAGCTGTTTTTT	CASIGQGNTGELFF
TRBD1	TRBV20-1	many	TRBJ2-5	TGCAGTGGGGGACAGGCCCAAGAGACCCAGTACTTC	CSGGQAQETQYF
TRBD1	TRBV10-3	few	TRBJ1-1	TGTGCCATCGGTGACCGGGACAGGGGGTTCACTGAAGCTTTCTTT	CAIGDRDRGFTEAFF
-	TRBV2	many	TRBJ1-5	TGTGCCAGTGGGGAGGCAGAGGCTAATCAGCCCCAGCATTTT	CASGEAEANQPQHF
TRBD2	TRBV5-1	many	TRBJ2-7	TGCGCCAGCAGCAGAAATAGCGGGAGCGATGGCGAGCAGTACTTC	CASSRNSGSDGEQYF
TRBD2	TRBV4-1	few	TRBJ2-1	TGCGCCAGCAGTCCGACTAGCGGGAGACCCTACAATGAGCAGTTCTTC	CASSPTSGRPYNEQFF
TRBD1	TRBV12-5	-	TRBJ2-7	TGTGCTAGTGGTTCGGTATCACAGGGGGTCACCTACGAGCAGTACTTC	CASGSVSQGVTYEQYF
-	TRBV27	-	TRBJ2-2	TGTGCCAGCAGTTTATGGTCGTCAGCGAACACCGGGGAGCTGTTTTTT	CASSLWSSANTGELFF
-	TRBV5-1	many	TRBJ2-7	TGCGCCAGCCACCCGGAGTGGGGTCACGAGCAGTACTTC	CASHPEWGHEQYF
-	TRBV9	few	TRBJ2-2	TGTGCCAGCAGCGTTAACAGGGAGTCGAACACCGGGGAGCTGTTTTTT	CASSVNRESNTGELFF
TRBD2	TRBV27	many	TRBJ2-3	TGTGCCAGCAGTTTGGCCCTCCTAGCGGGGGGACCCGCAGATACGCAGTATTTT	CASSLALLAGGPADTQYF
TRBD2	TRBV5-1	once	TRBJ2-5	TGCGCCAGCAGCGGTAGCGGGGACCAAGAGACCCAGTACTTC	CASSGSGDQETQYF
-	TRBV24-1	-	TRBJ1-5	TGTGCCACCAGTTTGAACACCAATCAGCCCCAGCATTTT	CATSLNTNQPQHF
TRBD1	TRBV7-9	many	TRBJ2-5	TGTGCCAGCAGCCCCCGGGACAGGGGCAGGGAGACCCAGTACTTC	CASSPRDRGRETQYF
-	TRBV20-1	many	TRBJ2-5	TGCAGTGCTACCCTCGCGGGGTTAGGGGGGACCCAGTACTTC	CSATLAGLGGTQYF
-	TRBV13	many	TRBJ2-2	TGTGCCAGCAGCTTAGTCCGGCGGGAGCTGTTTTTT	CASSLVRRELFF
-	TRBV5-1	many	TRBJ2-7	TGCGCCAGCAGCTGGGCGGCGTCGTCGTCCTTAAGCTCCTACGAGCAGTACTTC	CASSWAASSSLSSYEQYF
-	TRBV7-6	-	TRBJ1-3	TGTGCCAGCAGCTTAGGTGGAGGCTCTGGAAACACCATATATTTT	CASSLGGGSGNTIYF
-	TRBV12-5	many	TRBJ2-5	TGTGCTAGTGGTTTGGTCCCAGGGGCAGTCCAAGAGACCCAGTACTTC	CASGLVPGAVQETQYF
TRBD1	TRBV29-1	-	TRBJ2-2	TGCAGCGTCCGGGGACAGGGCGACGGCGGGGAGCTGTTTTTT	CSVRGQGDGGELFF
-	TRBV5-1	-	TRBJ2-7	TGCGCCAGCAGCTGGGGTAGGGACGGGCAGTACTTC	CASSWGRDGQYF
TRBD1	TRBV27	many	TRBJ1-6	TGTGCCAGCAGGGGACAGGGGGCGAATTCACCCCTCCACTTT	CASRGQGANSPLHF
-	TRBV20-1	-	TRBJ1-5	TGCAGTGCTAGCCAACCCGGGGCCAGAAATCAGCCCCAGCATTTT	CSASQPGARNQPQHF
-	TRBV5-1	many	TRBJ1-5	TGCGCCAGCAGCTTGGGGTCAGCCGGGGGTGAGCCCCAGCATTTT	CASSLGSAGGEPQHF
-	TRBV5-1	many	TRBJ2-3	TGCGCCAGCAGCTTGCATGGCAGTTCCACAGATACGCAGTATTTT	CASSLHGSSTDTQYF
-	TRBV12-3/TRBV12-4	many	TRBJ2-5	TGTGCCAGCAACAGGGACCAAGAGACCCAGTACTTC	CASNRDQETQYF
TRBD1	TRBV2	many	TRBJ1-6	TGTGCCAGCAGTGCGGACAGGGGGACGTCCTATAATTCACCCCTCCACTTT	CASSADRGTSYNSPLHF
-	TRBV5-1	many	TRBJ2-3	TGCGCCAGCAGCTTGGTGGGGGTTATCACAGATACGCAGTATTTT	CASSLVGVITDTQYF
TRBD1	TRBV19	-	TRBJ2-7	TGTGCCAGTAGCGAACAGGGGCCTAGGTACGAGCAGTACTTC	CASSEQGPRYEQYF
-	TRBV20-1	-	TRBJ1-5	TGCAGTGCTAGAGCGTTCCAGGGGTATGGGCCCCAGCATTTT	CSARAFQGYGPQHF
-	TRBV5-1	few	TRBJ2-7	TGCGCCAGCAGCCCCGGGTGGGGGAAAGACGAGCAGTACTTC	CASSPGWGKDEQYF
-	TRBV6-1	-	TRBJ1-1	TGTGCCAGCCGCGATGGGGGGTTTACTGAAGCTTTCTTT	CASRDGGFTEAFF
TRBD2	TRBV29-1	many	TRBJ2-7	TGCAGCGTTGAAGTGGCTAGCGGAACCTACGAGCAGTACTTC	CSVEVASGTYEQYF
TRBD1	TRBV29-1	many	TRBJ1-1	TGCAGCGCCCAAACCGGGACAGCATTTAACACTGAAGCTTTCTTT	CSAQTGTAFNTEAFF
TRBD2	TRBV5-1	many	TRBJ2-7	TGCGCCAGCAGCTTGGATAGCGGGAAGGCCTACGAGCAGTACTTC	CASSLDSGKAYEQYF
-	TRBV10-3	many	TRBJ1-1	TGTGCCATCAGTGAGGGGGGGCCTACCGAAGCTTTCTTT	CAISEGGPTEAFF
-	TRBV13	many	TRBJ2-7	TGTGCCAGCAGCTTAGCGGGGCCAGCGGGCTACGAGCAGTACTTC	CASSLAGPAGYEQYF
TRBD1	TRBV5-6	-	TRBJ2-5	TGTGCCAGCAGCCTTACAGGGGGCGTAGGGGAGACCCAGTACTTC	CASSLTGGVGETQYF
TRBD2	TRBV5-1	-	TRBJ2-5	TGCGCCAGCAGCATAGCGGGGGGGCCGGAGACCCAGTACTTC	CASSIAGGPETQYF
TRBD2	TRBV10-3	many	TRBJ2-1	TGTGCCATCTCCCTCGCGGGGGGCCCCAATGAGCAGTTCTTC	CAISLAGGPNEQFF
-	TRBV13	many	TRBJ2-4	TGTGCCAGCAGCGGGGGGTTGGACATTCAGTACTTC	CASSGGLDIQYF
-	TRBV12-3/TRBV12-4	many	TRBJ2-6	TGTGCCAGCAGACAGAGCTCTGGGGCCAACGTCCTGACTTTC	CASRQSSGANVLTF